This TCR beta chain came from a study of shared clonotypes between healthy human individuals. Study-wide points: Naive CD4 clonotypes were shared across several donors at around 5.4%. All-four-donor shared clonotypes had higher generation probabilities than non-shared clonotypes did.

Each subset's genomic DNA was shared equally among a number of immunoSEQ plates. Only in-frame clones appear in the TCRdb table, and some are missing; sequencing was by immunoSEQ multiplex PCR. The sample records a few million clones, 85% to 95% being singletons. A note on this clone: Its antigen is still unknown.

The CDR3 covers 15 residues. Germline CDR1 and CDR2: SGHDT and YYEEEE. The V gene lost 0 bases and the J gene lost 3 bases, with 10 bases spanning the gap. The gene calls are TRBV5-6 and TRBJ2-1; D is undetermined. What was sequenced was naive CD4+ T cells from PBMCs. This sample's subset: CD45RA+ positively selected. This receptor was obtained from a man aged 18-30 years in good health. Some clones in this sample may be carry-over from other donors' samples. In DNA form, the CDR3 reads TGTGCCAGCAGCTTGGCCAGGCAGAACTACAATGAGCAGTTCTTC. Amino acids: CASSLARQNYNEQFF.